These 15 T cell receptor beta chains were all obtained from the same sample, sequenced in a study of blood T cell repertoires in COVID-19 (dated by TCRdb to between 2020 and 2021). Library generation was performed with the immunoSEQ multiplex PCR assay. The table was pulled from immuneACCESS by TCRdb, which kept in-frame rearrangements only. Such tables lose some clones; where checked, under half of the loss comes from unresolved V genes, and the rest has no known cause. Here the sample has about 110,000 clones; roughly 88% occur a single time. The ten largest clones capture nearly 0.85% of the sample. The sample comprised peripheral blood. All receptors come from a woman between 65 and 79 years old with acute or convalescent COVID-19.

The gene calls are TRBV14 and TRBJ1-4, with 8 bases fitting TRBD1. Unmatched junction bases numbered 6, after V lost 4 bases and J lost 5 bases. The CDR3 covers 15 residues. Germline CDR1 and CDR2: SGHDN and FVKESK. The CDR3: CASSRLGTGNEKLFF. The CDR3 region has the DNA TGTGCCAGCAGCCGACTAGGGACAGGCAATGAAAAACTGTTTTTT.

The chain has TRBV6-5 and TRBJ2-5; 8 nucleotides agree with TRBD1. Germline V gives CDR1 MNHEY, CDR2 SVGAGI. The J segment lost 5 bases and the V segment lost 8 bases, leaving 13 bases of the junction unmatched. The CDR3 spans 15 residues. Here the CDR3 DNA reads TGTGCCAGCTCCGACAGGGGAAGTTTAGTGGAGACCCAGTACTTC. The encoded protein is CASSDRGSLVETQYF.

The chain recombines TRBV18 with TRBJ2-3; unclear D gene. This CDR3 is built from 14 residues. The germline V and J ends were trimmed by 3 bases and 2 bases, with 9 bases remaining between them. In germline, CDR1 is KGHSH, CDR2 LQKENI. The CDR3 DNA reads TGTGCCAGCTCACCGACCCGACACACAGATACGCAGTATTTT. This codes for CASSPTRHTDTQYF.

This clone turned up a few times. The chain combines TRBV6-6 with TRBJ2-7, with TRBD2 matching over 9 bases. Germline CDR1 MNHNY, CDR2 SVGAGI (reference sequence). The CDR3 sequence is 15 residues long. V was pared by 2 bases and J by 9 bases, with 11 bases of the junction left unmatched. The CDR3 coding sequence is TGTGCCAGCAGTTACGATCGGACTAGCGACGGTGGGCAGTACTTC. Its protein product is CASSYDRTSDGGQYF.

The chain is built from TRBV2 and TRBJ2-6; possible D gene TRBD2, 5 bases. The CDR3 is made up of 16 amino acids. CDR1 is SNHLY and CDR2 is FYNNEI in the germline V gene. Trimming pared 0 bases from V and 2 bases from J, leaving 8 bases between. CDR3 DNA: TGTGCCAGCAGTGAAGCGGAGGTCCCTGGGGCCAACGTCCTGACTTTC. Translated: CASSEAEVPGANVLTF.

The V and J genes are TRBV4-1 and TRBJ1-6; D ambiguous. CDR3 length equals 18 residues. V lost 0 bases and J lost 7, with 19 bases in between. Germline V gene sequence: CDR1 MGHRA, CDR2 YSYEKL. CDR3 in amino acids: CASSQDPNSILLNSPLHF. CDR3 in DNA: TGCGCCAGCAGCCAAGACCCTAATTCGATACTCCTGAATTCACCCCTCCACTTT.

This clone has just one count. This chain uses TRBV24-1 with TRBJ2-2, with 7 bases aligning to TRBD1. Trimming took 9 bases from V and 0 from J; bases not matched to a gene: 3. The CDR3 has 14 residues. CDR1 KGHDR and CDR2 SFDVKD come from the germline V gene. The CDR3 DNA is TGTGCCACCGCCGGGACAGCGAACACCGGGGAGCTGTTTTTT. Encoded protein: CATAGTANTGELFF.

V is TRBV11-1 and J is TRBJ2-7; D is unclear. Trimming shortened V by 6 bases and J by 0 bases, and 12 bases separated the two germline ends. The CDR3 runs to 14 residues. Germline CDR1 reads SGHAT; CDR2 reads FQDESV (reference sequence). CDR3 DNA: TGTGCCAGCAGTCGTCACTTAAGCTCCTACGAGCAGTACTTC. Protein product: CASSRHLSSYEQYF.

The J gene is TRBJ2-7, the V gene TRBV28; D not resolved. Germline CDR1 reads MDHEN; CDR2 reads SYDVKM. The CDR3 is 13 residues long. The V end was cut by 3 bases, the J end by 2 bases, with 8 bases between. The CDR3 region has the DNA TGTGCCAGCAGTTTCCCCGTAACCTACGAGCAGTACTTC. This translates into CASSFPVTYEQYF.

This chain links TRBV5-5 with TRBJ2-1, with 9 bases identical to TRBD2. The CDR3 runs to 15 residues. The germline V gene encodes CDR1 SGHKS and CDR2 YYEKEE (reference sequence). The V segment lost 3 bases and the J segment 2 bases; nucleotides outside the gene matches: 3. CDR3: CASSSGLAAYNEQFF. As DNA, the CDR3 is TGTGCCAGCAGCTCGGGACTAGCCGCCTACAATGAGCAGTTCTTC.

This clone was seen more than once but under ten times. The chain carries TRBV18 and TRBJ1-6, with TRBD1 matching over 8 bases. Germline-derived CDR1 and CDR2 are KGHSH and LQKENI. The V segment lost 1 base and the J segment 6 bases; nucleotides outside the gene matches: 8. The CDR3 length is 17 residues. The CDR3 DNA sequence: TGTGCCAGCTCACCACTCTTACCCGGACAGGGTAATTCACCCCTCCACTTT. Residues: CASSPLLPGQGNSPLHF.

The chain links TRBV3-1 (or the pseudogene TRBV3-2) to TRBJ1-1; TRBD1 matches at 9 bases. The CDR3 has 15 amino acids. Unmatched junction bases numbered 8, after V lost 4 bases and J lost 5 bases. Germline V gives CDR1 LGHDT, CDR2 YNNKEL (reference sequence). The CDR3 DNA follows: TGTGCCAGCAGCCCCGTCGGGACAGGGATAACTGAAGCTTTCTTT. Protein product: CASSPVGTGITEAFF.

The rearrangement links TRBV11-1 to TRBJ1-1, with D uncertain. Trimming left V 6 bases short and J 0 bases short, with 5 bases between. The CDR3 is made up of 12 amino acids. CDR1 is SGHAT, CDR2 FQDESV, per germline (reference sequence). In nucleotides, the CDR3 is TGTGCCAGCAGGGAGCTGAACACTGAAGCTTTCTTT. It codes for CASRELNTEAFF.

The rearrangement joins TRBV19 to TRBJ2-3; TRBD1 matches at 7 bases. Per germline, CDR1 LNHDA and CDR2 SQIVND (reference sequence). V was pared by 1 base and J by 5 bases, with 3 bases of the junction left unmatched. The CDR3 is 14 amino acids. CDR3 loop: CASSIGTGRDTQYF. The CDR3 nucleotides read TGTGCCAGTAGTATAGGGACAGGCAGAGATACGCAGTATTTT. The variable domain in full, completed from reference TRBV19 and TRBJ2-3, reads DGGITQSPKYLFRKEGQNVTLSCEQNLNHDAMYWYRQDPGQGLRLIYYSQIVNDFQKGDIAEGYSVSREKKESFPLTVTSAQKNPTAFYLCASSIGTGRDTQYFGPGTRLTVL.

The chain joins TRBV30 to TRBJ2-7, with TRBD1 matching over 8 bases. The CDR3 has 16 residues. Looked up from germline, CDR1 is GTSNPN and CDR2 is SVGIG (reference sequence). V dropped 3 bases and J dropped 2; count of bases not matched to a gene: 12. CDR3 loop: CAWRTPPGQAPYEQYF. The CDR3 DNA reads TGTGCCTGGAGGACCCCTCCGGGACAGGCTCCCTACGAGCAGTACTTC.